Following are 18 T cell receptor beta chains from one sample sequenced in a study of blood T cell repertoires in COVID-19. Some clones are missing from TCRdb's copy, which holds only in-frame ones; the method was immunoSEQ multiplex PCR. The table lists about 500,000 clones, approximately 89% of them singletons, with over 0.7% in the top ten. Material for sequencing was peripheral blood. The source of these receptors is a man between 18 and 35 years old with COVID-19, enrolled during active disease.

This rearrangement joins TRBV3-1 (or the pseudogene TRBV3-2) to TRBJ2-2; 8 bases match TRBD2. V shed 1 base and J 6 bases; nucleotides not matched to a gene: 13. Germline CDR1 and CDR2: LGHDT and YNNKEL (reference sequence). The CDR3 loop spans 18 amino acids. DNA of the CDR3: TGTGCCAGCAGCCAAGGACGTGGGGGACTAGGAGGTTCCGGGGAGCTGTTTTTT. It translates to CASSQGRGGLGGSGELFF.

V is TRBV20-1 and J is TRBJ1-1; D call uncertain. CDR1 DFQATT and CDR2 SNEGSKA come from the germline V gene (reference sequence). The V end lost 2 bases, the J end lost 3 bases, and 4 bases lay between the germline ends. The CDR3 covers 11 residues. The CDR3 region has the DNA TGCAGTGCTAGATTCGACACTGAAGCTTTCTTT. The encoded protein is CSARFDTEAFF.

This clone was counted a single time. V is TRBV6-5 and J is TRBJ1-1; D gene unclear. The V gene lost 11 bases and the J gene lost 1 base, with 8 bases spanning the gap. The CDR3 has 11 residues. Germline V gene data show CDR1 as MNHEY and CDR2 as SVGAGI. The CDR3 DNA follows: TGTGCCGCGGCGGGGAACACTGAAGCTTTCTTT. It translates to CAAAGNTEAFF.

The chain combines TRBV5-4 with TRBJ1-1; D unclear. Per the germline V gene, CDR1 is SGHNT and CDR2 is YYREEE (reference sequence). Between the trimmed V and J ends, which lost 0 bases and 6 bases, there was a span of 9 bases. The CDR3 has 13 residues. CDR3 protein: CASSLEFYSEAFF. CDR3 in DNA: TGTGCCAGCAGCTTGGAGTTCTATTCTGAAGCTTTCTTT.

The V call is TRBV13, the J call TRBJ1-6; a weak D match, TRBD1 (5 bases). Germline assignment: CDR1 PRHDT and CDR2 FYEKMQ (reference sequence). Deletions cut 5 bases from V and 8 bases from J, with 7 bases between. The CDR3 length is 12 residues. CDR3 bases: TGTGCCAGCAGCCGGGGGTATTCACCCCTCCACTTT. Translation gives CASSRGYSPLHF.

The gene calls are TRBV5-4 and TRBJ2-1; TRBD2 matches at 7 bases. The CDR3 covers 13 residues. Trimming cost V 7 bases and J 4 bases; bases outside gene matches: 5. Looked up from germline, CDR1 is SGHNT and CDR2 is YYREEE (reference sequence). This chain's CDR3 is CASGREGYNEQFF. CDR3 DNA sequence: TGTGCCAGCGGGAGGGAGGGGTACAATGAGCAGTTCTTC.

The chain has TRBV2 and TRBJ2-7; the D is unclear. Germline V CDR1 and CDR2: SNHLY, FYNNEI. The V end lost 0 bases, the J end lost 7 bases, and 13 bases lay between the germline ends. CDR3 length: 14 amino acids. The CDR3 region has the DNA TGTGCCAGCAGTGAAGCGCTTCAGCCCGGGGAGCAGTACTTC. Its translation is CASSEALQPGEQYF.

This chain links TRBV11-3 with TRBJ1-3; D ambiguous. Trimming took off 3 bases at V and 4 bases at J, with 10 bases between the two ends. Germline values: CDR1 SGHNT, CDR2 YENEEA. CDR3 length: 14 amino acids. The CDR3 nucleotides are TGTGCCAGCAGCTTTCCGGGAGGCGGAAACACCATATATTTT. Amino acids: CASSFPGGGNTIYF.

DNA for the CDR3: TGTGCCAGCAGCCAAGATCCCCGGCGGGGGGATAGAGAGACCCAGTACTTC. It encodes CASSQDPRRGDRETQYF. The chain employs TRBV14 and TRBJ2-5; 8 bases agree with TRBD2. Looked up from germline, CDR1 is SGHDN and CDR2 is FVKESK. The length of the CDR3 is 17 residues. V lost 0 bases to trimming and J lost 4 bases; unmatched junction nucleotides: 10.

CDR3 nucleotides: TGTGCCAGCAGCTTGGGGGCAGATTACACAGATACGCAGTATTTT. The encoded protein is CASSLGADYTDTQYF. V gene TRBV5-4 combines with J gene TRBJ2-3, with D unresolved. V gave up 0 bases and J gave up 2 bases, with 10 bases separating them. Germline CDR1 reads SGHNT; CDR2 reads YYREEE (reference sequence). The CDR3 is 15 amino acids. The entire variable domain, with the rest obtained from reference TRBV5-4 and TRBJ2-3, is as follows: ETGVTQSPTHLIKTRGQQVTLRCSSQSGHNTVSWYQQALGQGPQFIFQYYREEENGRGNFPPRFSGLQFPNYSSELNVNALELDDSALYLCASSLGADYTDTQYFGPGTRLTVL.

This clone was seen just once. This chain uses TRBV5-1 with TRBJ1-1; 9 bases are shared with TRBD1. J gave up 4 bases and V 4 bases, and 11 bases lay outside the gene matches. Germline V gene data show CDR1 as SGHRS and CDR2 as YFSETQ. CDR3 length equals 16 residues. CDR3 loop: CASSITGTGIGTEAFF. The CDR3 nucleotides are TGCGCCAGCAGCATTACCGGGACAGGGATTGGCACTGAAGCTTTCTTT.

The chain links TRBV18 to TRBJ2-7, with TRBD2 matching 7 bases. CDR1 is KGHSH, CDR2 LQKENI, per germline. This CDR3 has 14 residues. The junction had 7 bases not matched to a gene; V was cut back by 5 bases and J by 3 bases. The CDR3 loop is CASSSGRGSYEQYF. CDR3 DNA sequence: TGTGCCAGCTCATCGGGGAGGGGTAGCTACGAGCAGTACTTC.

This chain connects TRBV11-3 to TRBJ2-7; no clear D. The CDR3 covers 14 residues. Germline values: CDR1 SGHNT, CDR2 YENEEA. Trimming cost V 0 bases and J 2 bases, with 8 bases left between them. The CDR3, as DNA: TGTGCCAGCAGCTTAGATATAGCAACCTACGAGCAGTACTTC. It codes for CASSLDIATYEQYF.

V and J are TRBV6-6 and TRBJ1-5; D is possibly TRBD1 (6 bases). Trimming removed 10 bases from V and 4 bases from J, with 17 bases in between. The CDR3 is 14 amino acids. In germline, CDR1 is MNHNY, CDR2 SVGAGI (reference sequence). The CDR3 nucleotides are TGTGCCACCGAGCCAGGGGTAGTTAATCAGCCCCAGCATTTT. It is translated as CATEPGVVNQPQHF.

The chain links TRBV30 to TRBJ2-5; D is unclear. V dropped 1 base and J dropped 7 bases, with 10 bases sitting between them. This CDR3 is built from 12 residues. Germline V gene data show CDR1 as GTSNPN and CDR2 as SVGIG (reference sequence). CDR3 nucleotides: TGTGCCTGGAGTGACACGCAATGGACCCAGTACTTC. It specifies CAWSDTQWTQYF.

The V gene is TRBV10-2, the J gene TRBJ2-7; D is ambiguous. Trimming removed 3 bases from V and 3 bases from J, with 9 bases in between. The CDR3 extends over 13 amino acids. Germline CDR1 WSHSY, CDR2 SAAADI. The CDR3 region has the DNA TGCGCCAGCAGTGACGTGGTGAGCTACGAGCAGTACTTC. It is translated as CASSDVVSYEQYF.

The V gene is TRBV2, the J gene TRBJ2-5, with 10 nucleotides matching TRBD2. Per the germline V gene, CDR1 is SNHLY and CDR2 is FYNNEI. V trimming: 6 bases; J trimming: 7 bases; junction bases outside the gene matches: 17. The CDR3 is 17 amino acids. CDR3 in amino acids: CASRPLSGGAILGTQYF. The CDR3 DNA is TGTGCCAGCAGGCCCCTAAGCGGGGGGGCCATTCTTGGGACCCAGTACTTC.

CDR3 sequence: CASRRTSGGPEQFF. The CDR3 DNA reads as TGTGCCAGCAGAAGGACTAGCGGGGGGCCTGAGCAGTTCTTC. The chain is built from TRBV6-5 and TRBJ2-1; 14 nucleotides match TRBD2. The CDR3 sequence is 14 residues long. The germline V gene encodes CDR1 MNHEY and CDR2 SVGAGI. Trimming took 6 bases from V and 9 from J; bases not matched to a gene: 4.